The rows below give T cell receptor beta chains drawn from one sample of a study of blood T cell repertoires in COVID-19. Some clones are missing from TCRdb's copy, which holds only in-frame ones; the method was immunoSEQ multiplex PCR. The sample includes some 100,000 clones, approximately 81% of them seen just once. Sequenced material: peripheral blood. The source of these receptors is a human donor in a cohort sampled during active COVID-19. CDR3s include the opening cysteine and the closing phenylalanine or tryptophan. Size is stated for part of the rows, as once, few or many counts, or as a class when the clone is expanded.

v_gene	abundance	j_gene	CDR3aa
TRBV6-1	few	TRBJ1-1	CASSGPGGVMNTEAFF
TRBV28	-	TRBJ2-1	CASSSSDRKGPNEQFF
TRBV6-1	-	TRBJ1-1	CASSELGGGEAFF
TRBV6-5	-	TRBJ1-2	CASRDTGKGYTF
TRBV7-2	-	TRBJ2-7	CASSLVPSGGVYEQYF
TRBV20-1	-	TRBJ2-3	CSASRRGFGDTQYF
TRBV15	-	TRBJ1-4	CATSRKTATNEKLFF
TRBV3-1/TRBV3-2	-	TRBJ2-1	CASSQRTSGILNEQFF
TRBV6-5	-	TRBJ2-1	CASTTRRTPPSEQFF
TRBV7-2	once	TRBJ2-7	CASRQGQRAEQYF
TRBV2	-	TRBJ1-2	CASSSPGQGALGYTF
TRBV13	-	TRBJ2-7	CASSFELRGIVSEQYF
TRBV7-2	-	TRBJ2-1	CASSSRDRGGNEQFF
TRBV12-3/TRBV12-4	-	TRBJ2-3	CASGGISTDTQYF
TRBV3-1/TRBV3-2	-	TRBJ2-3	CASSQGGGGADTQYF
TRBV6-6	-	TRBJ2-7	CASRAGTSASNEQYF
TRBV6-6	-	TRBJ1-1	CASSYDRNTEAFF
TRBV4-3	-	TRBJ2-1	CASSHVAGTGSNEQFF
TRBV4-3	-	TRBJ2-6	CASSQGTGGDSGANVLTF
TRBV5-1	-	TRBJ1-1	CASSLGPDMNTEAFF
TRBV6-5	-	TRBJ2-7	CASSYRGEGEQYF
TRBV5-5	few	TRBJ1-5	CASSRGEASYNQPQHF
TRBV5-1	-	TRBJ2-7	CASSLNSPRTYEQYF
TRBV2	-	TRBJ1-5	CASNSEGIFNQPQHF
TRBV19	-	TRBJ2-3	CASSIRGGSTDTQYF
TRBV2	-	TRBJ1-6	CASSEFTVNSPLHF
TRBV5-1	-	TRBJ1-1	CASSLDRGTAEAFF
TRBV11-2	once	TRBJ2-3	CASSLEAGIRGDTQYF
TRBV18	-	TRBJ1-1	CASQMVPGTGSYLNTEAFF
TRBV7-2	-	TRBJ2-3	CASSRGTDTQYF
TRBV11-2	-	TRBJ1-6	CASSLSPRTLVNSPLHF
TRBV6-5	-	TRBJ1-2	CASSYSRDRGFDYTF
TRBV6-5	-	TRBJ1-3	CASSPSGSGNTIYF
TRBV29-1	-	TRBJ1-1	CSVAGTLPVRTEAFF
TRBV9	-	TRBJ2-7	CASSVGGILGYEQYF
TRBV11-3	-	TRBJ2-3	CASSLRTSGSTDTQYF
TRBV4-3	-	TRBJ2-5	CASSQTGTETQYF
TRBV6-5	-	TRBJ2-6	CASTPFGANVLTF
TRBV18	-	TRBJ1-6	CASSPGRVGNSPLHF
TRBV14	-	TRBJ2-2	CASSQALVAGPITGELFF
TRBV7-2	-	TRBJ2-7	CASSLGGAGYEQYF
TRBV4-1	-	TRBJ1-2	CASSPNTGTGASYGYTF
TRBV5-4	once	TRBJ2-7	CASSLEHPGVGAYEQYF
TRBV6-5	-	TRBJ2-1	CASSYLASGERNEQFF
TRBV7-2	-	TRBJ2-7	CASSLAFTSGGGYEQYF
TRBV5-1	-	TRBJ1-1	CASSWDSMNTEAFF
TRBV7-9	-	TRBJ1-2	CASSPGPGYNYGYTF
TRBV3-1/TRBV3-2	-	TRBJ2-7	CASSHLSSYEQYF